A single sample gave rise to the 24 T cell receptor beta chains below, sequenced in a study of shared clonotypes between healthy human individuals (dated by TCRdb to 2018 to 2020). Libraries were constructed by the immunoSEQ multiplex PCR assay. The table was pulled from immuneACCESS by TCRdb, which kept in-frame rearrangements only. Such tables lose some clones; where checked, under half of the loss comes from unresolved V genes, and the rest has no known cause. The table for this sample lists around 120,000 clones; 65% to 75% of them were counted only once. The leading ten clones occupy over 20% of the sample. The sequenced sample was memory CD8+ T cells sorted from blood. What the cell subset or site label conveys for this sample: CD45RO+ cells pooled with CCR7-negative TemRA cells. These receptors all stem from a woman in her 30s in good health.

The chain has TRBV6-1 and TRBJ1-5; D unclear. The germline gives CDR1 MNHNS, CDR2 SASEGT. The CDR3 length is 13 residues. Trimming removed 7 bases from V and 0 bases from J, with 7 bases in between. CDR3 amino acids: CASTSDSNQPQHF. CDR3 nucleotides: TGTGCCAGCACCAGCGATAGCAATCAGCCCCAGCATTTT.

This clone showed up many times. V is TRBV2 and J is TRBJ2-7, with TRBD2 identical over 13 bases. The junction had 4 bases not matched to a gene; V was cut back by 7 bases and J by 4 bases. CDR1 and CDR2 from the germline V gene are SNHLY and FYNNEI. CDR3 length: 14 amino acids. The CDR3 is CASKGTSGTYEQYF. The CDR3 DNA is TGTGCCAGCAAAGGGACTAGCGGGACGTACGAGCAGTACTTC.

The chain uses TRBV28 and TRBJ1-2, with 7 bases identical to TRBD1. The CDR3 has 15 amino acids. The trim removed 3 bases at V and 6 bases at J, leaving 10 bases unmatched. CDR1 MDHEN and CDR2 SYDVKM come from the germline V gene. For the CDR3, the DNA is TGTGCCAGCAGTTTTTTCGCACAGGGGCTTGATGGCTACACCTTC. Protein: CASSFFAQGLDGYTF.

The chain combines TRBV11-2 with TRBJ2-1, with D perhaps TRBD1 or TRBD2 (5 bases each). V was clipped by 1 base and J by 2 bases, with 6 bases between them. Per germline, CDR1 SGHAT and CDR2 FQNNGV. There are 14 residues in the CDR3. This CDR3 reads CASSLAGPYNEQFF. DNA of the CDR3: TGTGCCAGCAGCTTAGCGGGGCCCTACAATGAGCAGTTCTTC.

This clone was observed a handful of times. This chain joins TRBV5-1 and TRBJ1-2; 8 nucleotides match TRBD1. The V gene's germline CDR1 is SGHRS and CDR2 YFSETQ. V lost 2 bases to trimming and J lost 8 bases; unmatched junction nucleotides: 8. The CDR3 loop spans 14 amino acids. CDR3 in amino acids: CASSLQQGAHGYTF. The CDR3 DNA is TGCGCCAGCAGCTTACAGCAGGGGGCGCACGGCTACACCTTC.

The V and J genes are TRBV5-6 and TRBJ1-2, with 11 positions matching TRBD1. The CDR3 extends over 15 amino acids. Germline V lookup: CDR1 SGHDT, CDR2 YYEEEE. With V trimmed by 1 base and J by 4 bases, 3 bases remained unmatched. CDR3: CASSLWTGGAYGYTF. The CDR3 nucleotides are TGTGCCAGCAGCTTGTGGACAGGGGGCGCCTATGGCTACACCTTC.

This clone was detected ten times or more. The rearrangement uses TRBV25-1 and TRBJ2-2; no clear D. Trimming cost V 4 bases and J 6 bases, with 6 bases left between them. The CDR3 has 12 amino acids. Germline V gene lookup returns CDR1 MGHDK and CDR2 SYGVNS. This CDR3 reads CASSVGSGELFF. The CDR3 DNA follows: TGTGCCAGCAGTGTGGGGTCCGGGGAGCTGTTTTTT.

The rearrangement uses TRBV9 and TRBJ2-1, with D possibly TRBD1 on 5 matching bases. Trimming pared 0 bases from V and 0 bases from J, leaving 19 bases between. CDR1 is SGDLS, CDR2 YYNGEE, per germline. This CDR3 has 19 amino acids. DNA for the CDR3: TGTGCCAGCAGCGTAGGCTCGGGTCTAGGGGTCGGCTCCTACAATGAGCAGTTCTTC. Protein: CASSVGSGLGVGSYNEQFF. Looking up the rest from reference TRBV9 and TRBJ2-1 gives the full variable domain: DSGVTQTPKHLITATGQRVTLRCSPRSGDLSVYWYQQSLDQGLQFLIQYYNGEERAKGNILERFSAQQFPDLHSELNLSSLELGDSALYFCASSVGSGLGVGSYNEQFFGPGTRLTVL.

This clone was observed at least ten times. The genes are TRBV7-8 and TRBJ1-1; D uncertain. There are 14 residues in the CDR3. CDR1 SGHVS and CDR2 FQNEAQ come from the germline V gene. Trimming took 2 bases from V and 1 from J, leaving 8 bases between them. For the CDR3, the DNA is TGTGCCAGCAGCTTATGGGCAGAGAACACTGAAGCTTTCTTT. Its translation: CASSLWAENTEAFF.

Regarding this clone: One base away lies a much larger clone, so this may be a sequencing read error. Within the sample, other DNA sequences also encode this same CDR3. The chain has TRBV9 and TRBJ2-3; D not certain. There are 14 residues in the CDR3. V was shortened by 0 bases and J by 4 bases, with 9 bases between the two germline ends. Germline-derived CDR1 and CDR2 are SGDLS and YYNGEE. CDR3 DNA: TGTGCCAGCAGCGTAGGCGGTGGGTCAGATACGCAGTATTTT. Protein sequence: CASSVGGGSDTQYF.

This chain joins TRBV4-1 and TRBJ2-5; TRBD2 matches 10 bases. V lost 1 base, J lost 5 bases, and 7 bases stayed unmatched. CDR1 and CDR2 from the germline V gene are MGHRA and YSYEKL. The CDR3 has 16 amino acids. The CDR3: CASSQGPAGGVETQYF. The DNA for the CDR3 is TGCGCCAGCAGCCAAGGCCCAGCGGGAGGGGTGGAGACCCAGTACTTC.

The chain couples TRBV7-8 to TRBJ2-3; a possible D gene is TRBD2 (6 bases). V dropped 5 bases and J dropped 5 bases, with 17 bases sitting between them. Germline lookup yields CDR1 SGHVS and CDR2 FQNEAQ. The length of the CDR3 is 15 residues. The CDR3 is CASSPRGLRRDTQYF. The CDR3 DNA reads TGTGCCAGCAGCCCAAGGGGACTCAGAAGAGATACGCAGTATTTT.

This rearrangement joins TRBV6-1 to TRBJ2-1; 10 positions agree with TRBD2. Trimming cost V 4 bases and J 5 bases; bases outside gene matches: 11. The CDR3 has 17 residues. Per germline, CDR1 MNHNS and CDR2 SASEGT. The CDR3 coding sequence is TGTGCCAGCAGTGTAACCGGGACTAGCGAGCTAAACAATGAGCAGTTCTTC. Its translation is CASSVTGTSELNNEQFF.

This chain uses TRBV19 with TRBJ2-1, with TRBD1 as a possible D gene (6 bases). The CDR3 has 15 residues. The ends were cut back, 4 bases at V and 5 bases at J, with 15 bases in the middle. Germline lookup yields CDR1 LNHDA and CDR2 SQIVND (reference sequence). The CDR3 sequence: CASSTSDRLDNEQFF. CDR3 nucleotides: TGTGCCAGTAGTACCTCGGACAGACTTGACAATGAGCAGTTCTTC. Variable domain in full (rest from reference TRBV19 and TRBJ2-1): DGGITQSPKYLFRKEGQNVTLSCEQNLNHDAMYWYRQDPGQGLRLIYYSQIVNDFQKGDIAEGYSVSREKKESFPLTVTSAQKNPTAFYLCASSTSDRLDNEQFFGPGTRLTVL.

The V and J genes are TRBV19 and TRBJ2-2, with D tentatively TRBD1 (5 bases). The CDR3 totals 15 residues. V was clipped by 1 base and J by 6 bases, with 12 bases between them. From germline, CDR1 is LNHDA and CDR2 SQIVND (reference sequence). This CDR3 reads CASSIATAIAGELFF. Here the CDR3 DNA reads TGTGCCAGTAGTATAGCGACAGCGATAGCCGGGGAGCTGTTTTTT.

The rearrangement joins TRBV20-1 to TRBJ2-7, with D tentatively TRBD2 (7 bases). This CDR3 is 11 amino acids long. Germline V lookup: CDR1 DFQATT, CDR2 SNEGSKA (reference sequence). The DNA for the CDR3 is TGCGGGGGGGCCCAGTCCTACGAGCAGTACTTC. Encoded protein: CGGAQSYEQYF.

As for this clone: The germline gene is not matched at one end of the junction; a read error may be the cause. This chain connects TRBV27 to TRBJ2-7; 9 nucleotides match TRBD2. The V gene's germline CDR1 is MNHEY and CDR2 SMNVEV (reference sequence). This CDR3 is 14 amino acids long. The CDR3 sequence is CAISESREGYEQYF. The DNA for the CDR3 is TGTGCCATCAGTGAGTCGCGGGAGGGCTACGAGCAGTACTTC.

The CDR3 DNA reads TGTGCCAGCAGTGAAGGGCCACCAATCTACGAGCAGTACTTC. It is translated as CASSEGPPIYEQYF. The J gene is TRBJ2-7, the V gene TRBV25-1; D call uncertain. This CDR3 comprises 14 residues. V gave up 2 bases and J gave up 3 bases, with 11 bases separating them. The germline CDR1 and CDR2 sequences are MGHDK and SYGVNS.

The CDR3 bases are TGTGCCAGCAGACCACAAATATACAGGGAAGGGCAGTTCTTC. Protein sequence: CASRPQIYREGQFF. The V and J genes are TRBV13 and TRBJ2-1, with D possibly TRBD1 on 6 matching bases. The CDR3 loop spans 14 amino acids. CDR1 and CDR2 from the germline V gene are PRHDT and FYEKMQ (reference sequence). The germline V and J ends were trimmed by 6 bases and 12 bases, with 21 bases remaining between them.

V is TRBV19 and J is TRBJ2-7; D not resolved. The length of the CDR3 is 14 residues. The V gene's germline CDR1 is LNHDA and CDR2 SQIVND (reference sequence). V was cut by 10 bases and J by 2 bases, with 18 bases left in between. CDR3 sequence: CATGQGEGTYEQYF. The CDR3 DNA reads TGTGCCACCGGCCAAGGAGAAGGGACCTACGAGCAGTACTTC.

The chain recombines TRBV6-1 with TRBJ2-1; 7 bases align to TRBD1. The V and J ends lost 0 bases and 9 bases, in that order; junction bases with no gene match: 20. The CDR3 totals 19 residues. Germline values: CDR1 MNHNS, CDR2 SASEGT. The CDR3 region has the DNA TGTGCCAGCAGTGAAGCCTATTGGGCCGAAAGACAGGGTCGGGCTGAGCAGTTCTTC. Amino acid sequence: CASSEAYWAERQGRAEQFF.

The gene calls are TRBV5-8 and TRBJ2-7, with D unclear. V lost 1 base and J 3 bases, leaving 8 bases between the germline ends. The CDR3 covers 13 residues. Per the germline V gene, CDR1 is SGHTS and CDR2 is YDEGEE. The CDR3 DNA reads TGTGCCAGCAGCTTGTCTTACATCTACGAGCAGTACTTC. Translating it yields CASSLSYIYEQYF.

The V gene is TRBV6-6, the J gene TRBJ2-2; D not resolved. Germline CDR1 and CDR2: MNHNY and SVGAGI (reference sequence). The CDR3 is made up of 12 amino acids. V lost 2 bases, J lost 4 bases, and 2 bases lay in between. CDR3 bases: TGTGCCAGCAGTTACATCACCGGGGAGCTGTTTTTT. Translating gives CASSYITGELFF.

The table lists this clone with a count of one. CDR3: CSVGGGLSNEQFF. In nucleotides, the CDR3 is TGCAGCGTTGGAGGGGGTTTAAGCAATGAGCAGTTCTTC. This chain connects TRBV29-1 to TRBJ2-1; TRBD1 is a possible D gene (6 bases). V was clipped by 4 bases and J by 6 bases, with 13 bases between them. Germline V gene data show CDR1 as SQVTM and CDR2 as ANQGSEA. This CDR3 is 13 amino acids long.